This entry lists 7 T cell receptor beta chains sequenced from one sample in a study of lymphopenia after photon versus proton radiotherapy. Profiled with immunoSEQ multiplex PCR; TCRdb holds only in-frame clones, not every one. The table records around 160,000 clones, 80% to 90% of them present only once. The specimen comprised peripheral blood, sampled from a patient treated with photon-based radiotherapy. These TCRs come from a man aged 50 or older with gastric cancer.

This chain joins TRBV5-1 and TRBJ2-5; D not certain. Germline loops: CDR1 SGHRS, CDR2 YFSETQ. This CDR3 is built from 13 residues. Trimming shortened V by 0 bases and J by 5 bases, and 8 bases separated the two germline ends. CDR3 bases: TGCGCCAGCAGCTTGGTCCCCGGGGAGACCCAGTACTTC. Its translation is CASSLVPGETQYF.

This clone appeared once. This chain connects TRBV19 to TRBJ2-2; 9 nucleotides line up with TRBD1. J was trimmed by 5 bases and V by 3 bases; bases with no gene match: 4. The CDR3 has 15 amino acids. Germline-derived CDR1 and CDR2 are LNHDA and SQIVND (reference sequence). The CDR3 here is CASSIRGTGTGELFF. The DNA for the CDR3 is TGTGCCAGTAGTATCCGTGGGACAGGGACCGGGGAGCTGTTTTTT. Complete variable domain (other parts from reference TRBV19 and TRBJ2-2): DGGITQSPKYLFRKEGQNVTLSCEQNLNHDAMYWYRQDPGQGLRLIYYSQIVNDFQKGDIAEGYSVSREKKESFPLTVTSAQKNPTAFYLCASSIRGTGTGELFFGEGSRLTVL.

This rearrangement joins TRBV7-2 to TRBJ2-2; D ambiguous. Germline V gene lookup returns CDR1 SGHTA and CDR2 FQGNSA. CDR3 length: 13 residues. V lost 6 bases and J lost 4, with 9 bases in between. Here the CDR3 reads CASSFQVTGELFF. CDR3 DNA: TGTGCCAGCAGTTTTCAGGTCACCGGGGAGCTGTTTTTT.

The chain carries TRBV2 and TRBJ1-1; D might be TRBD1 (5 bases). Per the germline V gene, CDR1 is SNHLY and CDR2 is FYNNEI. V dropped 6 bases and J dropped 6 bases, with 11 bases sitting between them. The CDR3 is 12 amino acids. CDR3 residues: CASREGMAEAFF. Here the CDR3 DNA reads TGTGCCAGCAGGGAGGGGATGGCTGAAGCTTTCTTT.

V and J are TRBV7-9 and TRBJ1-3, with D possibly TRBD1 on 6 matching bases. The V gene's germline CDR1 is SEHNR and CDR2 FQNEAQ (reference sequence). Trimming left V 5 bases short and J 0 bases short, with 14 bases between. CDR3 length: 16 residues. The CDR3 coding sequence is TGTGCCAGCAGCCCCGACAGGCGGAGCTCTGGAAACACCATATATTTT. Translated, it gives CASSPDRRSSGNTIYF.

The count of this clone is one. The chain is built from TRBV5-1 and TRBJ2-6, with 10 bases matching TRBD1. The germline CDR1 and CDR2 sequences are SGHRS and YFSETQ. The ends lost 2 bases at V and 5 bases at J; junction bases unmatched: 10. The CDR3 length is 18 residues. The CDR3 DNA follows: TGCGCCAGCAGCTTTAATGGACAGGGGGGAAACTGGGCCAACGTCCTGACTTTC. Its translation is CASSFNGQGGNWANVLTF.

The chain is built from TRBV6-5 and TRBJ1-2, with a tentative D call TRBD1 (5 bases). V was pared by 5 bases and J by 4 bases, with 11 bases between. The CDR3 is made up of 13 amino acids. From germline, CDR1 is MNHEY and CDR2 SVGAGI. Written as DNA, the CDR3 is TGTGCCAGCAGTCCTCCCGGGGCCTATGGCTACACCTTC. Protein product: CASSPPGAYGYTF.